This passage covers 4 T cell receptor beta chains from one sample sequenced in a study of cytomegalovirus exposure and HLA in healthy donors. Profiling relied on immunoSEQ multiplex PCR, and the TCRdb table lists in-frame clones only, not all of them. This sample has some 180,000 clones; approximately 86% occur once, and the top ten carry 6% to 8%. The sequencing sample was made of PBMCs. The origin of the receptors is a man younger than 45 in good health and CMV-seropositive.

The chain uses TRBV7-3 and TRBJ2-3, with D possibly matching TRBD2 (7 bases). This CDR3 region has 15 residues. Trimming left V 2 bases short and J 1 base short, with 10 bases between. Per the germline V gene, CDR1 is SGHTA and CDR2 is FQGTGA. The CDR3 here is CASSLVGGRTDTQYF. The CDR3, as DNA: TGTGCCAGCAGCTTAGTGGGGGGGCGCACAGATACGCAGTATTTT.

The V gene is TRBV7-8, the J gene TRBJ2-1; TRBD2 aligns across 9 bases. This CDR3 is 15 amino acids long. The V gene's germline CDR1 is SGHVS and CDR2 FQNEAQ. Germline trimming cut 1 base from V and 7 bases from J; bases unmatched to any gene: 5. CDR3 in DNA: TGTGCCAGCAGCTTAGTAGCGGGGGTAAGGAATGAGCAGTTCTTC. Amino acids: CASSLVAGVRNEQFF.

This chain connects TRBV4-1 to TRBJ1-5; no clear D gene. The CDR3 covers 15 residues. Trimming removed 1 base at V and 0 bases at J, with 7 bases between. CDR1 MGHRA and CDR2 YSYEKL come from the germline V gene. DNA for the CDR3: TGCGCCAGCAGCCAAGCCGTGGATAGCAATCAGCCCCAGCATTTT. Its protein is CASSQAVDSNQPQHF.

The gene calls are TRBV6-4 and TRBJ2-2, with TRBD2 matching 7 bases. This CDR3 contains 15 residues. The germline CDR1 and CDR2 sequences are MRHNA and SNTAGT. Trimming cost V 2 bases and J 4 bases; bases outside gene matches: 4. CDR3 DNA sequence: TGTGCCAGCAGTGACGTCGGGGGGAGCACCGGGGAGCTGTTTTTT. It encodes CASSDVGGSTGELFF.